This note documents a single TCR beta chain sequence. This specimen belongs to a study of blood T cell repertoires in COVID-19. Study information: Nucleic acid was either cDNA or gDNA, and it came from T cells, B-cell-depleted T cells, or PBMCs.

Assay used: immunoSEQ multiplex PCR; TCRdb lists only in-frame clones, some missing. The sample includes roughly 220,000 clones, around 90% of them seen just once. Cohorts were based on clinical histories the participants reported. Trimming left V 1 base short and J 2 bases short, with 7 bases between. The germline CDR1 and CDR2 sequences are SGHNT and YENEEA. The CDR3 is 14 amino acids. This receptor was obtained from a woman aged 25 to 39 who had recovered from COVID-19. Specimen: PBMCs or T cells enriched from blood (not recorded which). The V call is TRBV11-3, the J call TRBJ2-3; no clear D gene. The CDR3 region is CASSLVDNTDTQYF. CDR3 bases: TGTGCCAGCAGCTTAGTCGACAACACAGATACGCAGTATTTT.